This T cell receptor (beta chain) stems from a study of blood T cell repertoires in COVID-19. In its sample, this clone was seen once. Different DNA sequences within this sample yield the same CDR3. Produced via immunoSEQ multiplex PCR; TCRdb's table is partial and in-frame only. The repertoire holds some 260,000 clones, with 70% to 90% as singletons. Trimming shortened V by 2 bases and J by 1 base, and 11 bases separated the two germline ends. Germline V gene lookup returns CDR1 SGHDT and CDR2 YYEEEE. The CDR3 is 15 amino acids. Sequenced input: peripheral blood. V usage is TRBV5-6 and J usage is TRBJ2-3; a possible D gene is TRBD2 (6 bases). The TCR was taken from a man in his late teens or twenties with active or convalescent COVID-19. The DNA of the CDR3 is TGTGCCAGCAGCTTATTACAGCGGGGCACAGATACGCAGTATTTT. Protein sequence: CASSLLQRGTDTQYF. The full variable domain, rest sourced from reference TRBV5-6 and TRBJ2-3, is DAGVTQSPTHLIKTRGQQVTLRCSPKSGHDTVSWYQQALGQGPQFIFQYYEEEERQRGNFPDRFSGHQFPNYSSELNVNALLLGDSALYLCASSLLQRGTDTQYFGPGTRLTVL.